Listed below are T cell receptor beta chains from one sample, sequenced in a study of STAT5B mutations in CD4+ large granular lymphocyte leukemia. Using immunoSEQ multiplex PCR, the repertoire was profiled, and TCRdb retains in-frame clones only, with some absent. The table includes around 21,000 clones, around three quarters detected once. Material: CD4+ T cells from blood buffy coats. The receptors were sampled from a human donor in good health. The conserved cysteine and the conserved F or W are not part of the CDR3 here. A D gene is named only where the DNA matches it firmly. Size is stated for part of the rows, as once, few or many counts, or as a class when the clone is expanded.

clone size	D gene	CDR3 length	V gene	J gene	CDR3 protein
-	-	14	TRBV19	TRBJ2-1	ASSISGSLSYNEQF
-	-	12	TRBV5-1	TRBJ1-3	ASSPGDSGNTIY
-	TRBD1	10	TRBV25-1	TRBJ2-1	ASYRQGLGQF
-	-	13	TRBV6-5	TRBJ2-2	ASNPSGLYTGELF
few	TRBD1	14	TRBV5-4	TRBJ2-1	ASSGEAGTGIHEQF
few	-	10	TRBV30	TRBJ1-1	AWSGSGYEAF
-	TRBD2	14	TRBV6-1	TRBJ2-1	ASSGKLAGGYNEQF
-	-	13	TRBV6-5	TRBJ2-7	ASLRKGTGIYEQY
-	-	16	TRBV11-3	TRBJ2-2	ASSLGVVRRVGTGELF
-	TRBD2	12	TRBV18	TRBJ2-7	ASRTGTSGYEQY
once	-	12	TRBV11-2	TRBJ2-2	ASSLQQSTGELF
medium-sized	-	13	TRBV11-3	TRBJ2-2	ASSLDGRITGELF
-	-	9	TRBV6-6	TRBJ2-7	ASSTLYEQY
-	TRBD1	12	TRBV18	TRBJ2-7	ASSPGTGGYEQY
-	-	15	TRBV7-8	TRBJ2-7	ASSPWIGGVTAYEQY
few	-	10	TRBV12-5	TRBJ2-2	ASAIGTGELF
-	TRBD2	12	TRBV28	TRBJ2-1	ASSLDLAGATQF
-	TRBD2	12	TRBV7-8	TRBJ2-1	ASARVAGNNEQF
-	-	10	TRBV27	TRBJ2-2	ASSLGSGELF
-	-	17	TRBV18	TRBJ2-6	ASSPPPGQPDSGANVLT